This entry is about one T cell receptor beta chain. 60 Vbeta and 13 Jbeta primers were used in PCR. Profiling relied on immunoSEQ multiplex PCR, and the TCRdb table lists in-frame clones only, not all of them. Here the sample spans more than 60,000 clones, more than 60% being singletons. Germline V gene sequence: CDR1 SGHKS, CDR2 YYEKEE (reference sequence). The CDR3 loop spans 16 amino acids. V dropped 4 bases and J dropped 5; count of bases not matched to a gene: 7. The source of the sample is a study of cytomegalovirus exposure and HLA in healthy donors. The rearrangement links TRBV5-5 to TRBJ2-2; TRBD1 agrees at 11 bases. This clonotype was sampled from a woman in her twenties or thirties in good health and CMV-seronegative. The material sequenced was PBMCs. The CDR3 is CASSPRTGGQTGELFF. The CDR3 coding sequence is TGTGCCAGCAGCCCGCGGACAGGGGGCCAAACCGGGGAGCTGTTTTTT.